This TCR beta chain was recorded in a study of CD8 T cells in ankylosing spondylitis. Findings and caveats of the study: Clones linked to disease were reported to show significant enrichment in matched ankylosing spondylitis synovial fluid. Relatively scarce in peripheral blood, disease-linked clones were CD8+.

With respect to this clonotype: Antigen specificity is unknown.

5'-RACE, quantitative and with molecular barcodes, yielded the TCR beta libraries. Each CDR3 protein is one row after TCRdb ran MiXCR on the 5' RACE reads. The table has around 300,000 distinct CDR3 sequences, roughly 20% seen once; the top ten hold roughly 4%. Material: blood, either unsorted or a sorted T cell fraction (not recorded which). This TCR was sampled from a female donor with ankylosing spondylitis or in good health (not recorded which).

In DNA, the CDR3 is TGCGCCAGCAGCGTCCCCCTAGCTATAGGGCAAGAGACCCAGTACTTC. Encoded protein: CASSVPLAIGQETQYF. This chain links TRBV5-1 with TRBJ2-5; possibly TRBD2 for D (5 bases). The V gene lost 4 bases and the J gene lost 2 bases, with 18 bases spanning the gap. Germline loops: CDR1 SGHRS, CDR2 YFSETQ. The CDR3 is 16 amino acids.